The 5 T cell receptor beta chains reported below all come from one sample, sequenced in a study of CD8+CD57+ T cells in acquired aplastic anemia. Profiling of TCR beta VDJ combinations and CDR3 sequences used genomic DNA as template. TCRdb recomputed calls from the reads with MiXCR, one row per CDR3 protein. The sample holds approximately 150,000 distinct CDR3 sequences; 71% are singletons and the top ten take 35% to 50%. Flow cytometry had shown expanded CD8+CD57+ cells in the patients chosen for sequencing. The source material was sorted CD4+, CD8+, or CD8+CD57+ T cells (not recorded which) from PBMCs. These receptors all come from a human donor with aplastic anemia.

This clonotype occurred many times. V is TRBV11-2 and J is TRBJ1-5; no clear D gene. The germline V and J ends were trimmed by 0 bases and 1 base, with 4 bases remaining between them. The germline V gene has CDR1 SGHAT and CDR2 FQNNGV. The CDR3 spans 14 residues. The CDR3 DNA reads TGTGCCAGCAGCTTAGATGCGAGCAATCAGCCCCAGCATTTT. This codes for CASSLDASNQPQHF.

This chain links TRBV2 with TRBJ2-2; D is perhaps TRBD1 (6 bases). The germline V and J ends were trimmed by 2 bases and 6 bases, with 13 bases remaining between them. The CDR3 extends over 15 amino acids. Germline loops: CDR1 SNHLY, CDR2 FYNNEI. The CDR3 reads CASSEPIRGAGELFF. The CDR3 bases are TGTGCCAGCAGTGAACCGATCAGGGGCGCCGGGGAGCTGTTTTTT.

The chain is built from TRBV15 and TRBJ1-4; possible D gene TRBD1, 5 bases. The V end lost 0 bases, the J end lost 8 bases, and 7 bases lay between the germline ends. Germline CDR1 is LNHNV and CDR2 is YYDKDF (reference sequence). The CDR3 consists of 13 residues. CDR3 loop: CATSREGREKLFF. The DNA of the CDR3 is TGTGCCACCAGCAGAGAGGGGCGGGAAAAACTGTTTTTT.

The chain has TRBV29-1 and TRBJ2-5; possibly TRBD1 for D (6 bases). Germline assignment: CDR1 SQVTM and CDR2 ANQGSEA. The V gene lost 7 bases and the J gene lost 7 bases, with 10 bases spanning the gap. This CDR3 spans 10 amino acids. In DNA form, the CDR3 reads TGCAGCGCAGGGGCCCTGACCCAGTACTTC. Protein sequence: CSAGALTQYF.

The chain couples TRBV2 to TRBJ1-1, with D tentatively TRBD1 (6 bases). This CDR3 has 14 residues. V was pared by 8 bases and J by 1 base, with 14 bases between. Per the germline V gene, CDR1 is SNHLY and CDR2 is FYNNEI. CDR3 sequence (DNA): TGTGCCAGCGGACAGCTCCCCGGGAACACTGAAGCTTTCTTT. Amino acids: CASGQLPGNTEAFF.